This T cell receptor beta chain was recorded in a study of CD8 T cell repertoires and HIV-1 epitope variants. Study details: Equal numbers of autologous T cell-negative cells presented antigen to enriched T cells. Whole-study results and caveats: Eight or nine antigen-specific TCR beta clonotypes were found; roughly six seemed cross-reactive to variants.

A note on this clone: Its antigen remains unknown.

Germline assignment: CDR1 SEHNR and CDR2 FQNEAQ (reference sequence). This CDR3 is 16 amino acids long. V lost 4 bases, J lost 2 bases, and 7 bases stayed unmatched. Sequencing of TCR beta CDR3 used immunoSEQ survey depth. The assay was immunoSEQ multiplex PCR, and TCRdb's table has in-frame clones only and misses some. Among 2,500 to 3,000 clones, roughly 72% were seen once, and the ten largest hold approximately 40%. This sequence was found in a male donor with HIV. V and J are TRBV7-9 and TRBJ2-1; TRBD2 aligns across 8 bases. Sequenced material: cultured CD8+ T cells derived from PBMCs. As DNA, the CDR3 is TGTGCCAGCAGCTCCCCTAGCGGGCCCCCCTACAATGAGCAGTTCTTC. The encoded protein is CASSSPSGPPYNEQFF.